This TCR beta chain is drawn from a study of CD8+CD57+ T cells in acquired aplastic anemia. This clonotype occurred many times. According to the study, genomic DNA was the template for TCR beta VDJ and CDR3 profiling. TCRdb ran MiXCR on the reads and lists one entry per CDR3 protein. The table records 150,000 to 200,000 distinct CDR3 sequences, about 45% of them present only once. All sequencing subjects had displayed CD8+CD57+ cell expansion on flow cytometry. The CDR3 sequence is 16 residues long. The germline gives CDR1 DFQATT, CDR2 SNEGSKA (reference sequence). Trimming left V 0 bases short and J 2 bases short, with 16 bases between.

The TCR comes from a human donor with aplastic anemia. Sequencing was done on a sample of sorted CD4+, CD8+, or CD8+CD57+ T cells (not recorded which) from PBMCs. The chain links TRBV20-1 to TRBJ1-1; D not certain. The CDR3 loop reads CSAREAPLRENTEAFF. The CDR3, as DNA: TGCAGTGCTAGAGAGGCTCCATTAAGGGAAAACACTGAAGCTTTCTTT.